This is a list of T cell receptor beta chains from one sample in a study of blood T cell repertoires in COVID-19. Profiled with immunoSEQ multiplex PCR; TCRdb holds only in-frame clones, not every one. The table records 250,000 to 350,000 clones, 65% to 90% of them present only once. Sequencing was done on a sample of PBMCs or T cells enriched from blood (not recorded which). Source of these receptors: a young woman who had recovered from COVID-19. The CDR3 runs from the conserved cysteine through the conserved F or W. The order of the fields is clone size, V gene, D gene, J gene, CDR3 protein, CDR3 DNA. The D gene is left open where the match is weak. Clone size is shown for a subset of rows, as once, few, many or a class of expanded clone.

-	TRBV6-5	-	TRBJ1-5	CATQGIKQPQHF	TGTGCCACTCAGGGGATTAAGCAGCCCCAGCATTTT
-	TRBV9	TRBD2	TRBJ2-5	CASSPGGSQETQYF	TGTGCCAGCAGCCCCGGGGGGAGCCAAGAGACCCAGTACTTC
-	TRBV14	-	TRBJ2-7	CASSQGPGISYEQYF	TGTGCCAGCAGCCAAGGACCAGGGATCTCCTACGAGCAGTACTTC
once	TRBV5-1	-	TRBJ1-6	CASSLQGGDNSPLHF	TGCGCCAGCAGCTTGCAGGGCGGAGATAATTCACCCCTCCACTTT
-	TRBV5-6	TRBD1	TRBJ2-7	CASSRGTGPYEQYF	TGTGCCAGCAGCCGGGGGACAGGCCCCTACGAGCAGTACTTC
-	TRBV5-1	TRBD2	TRBJ2-3	CASSGPSGSGADTQYF	TGCGCCAGCAGTGGTCCTAGCGGTTCCGGCGCAGATACGCAGTATTTT
-	TRBV7-9	TRBD1	TRBJ2-2	CASSSDRGSKTGELFF	TGTGCCAGCAGCTCCGACAGGGGGAGTAAGACCGGGGAGCTGTTTTTT
-	TRBV5-1	-	TRBJ1-1	CASSRTGPTEAFF	TGCGCCAGCAGCAGAACAGGGCCCACTGAAGCTTTCTTT
-	TRBV7-9	TRBD1	TRBJ2-1	CASSSTGAYYNEQFF	TGTGCCAGCAGCTCGACAGGGGCTTACTACAATGAGCAGTTCTTC
-	TRBV12-3/TRBV12-4	TRBD1	TRBJ1-2	CASSLQGAPGYTF	TGTGCCAGCAGTTTACAGGGGGCGCCGGGCTACACCTTC
-	TRBV6-1	-	TRBJ2-1	CASSEASNEQFF	TGTGCCAGCAGTGAAGCGAGCAATGAGCAGTTCTTC
-	TRBV6-5	-	TRBJ2-1	CASSYERASNHEQFF	TGTGCCAGCAGTTACGAGAGGGCTAGCAACCATGAGCAGTTCTTC
-	TRBV7-9	TRBD2	TRBJ2-3	CASSLGAGRVDTQYF	TGTGCCAGCAGCTTAGGAGCGGGGCGGGTAGATACGCAGTATTTT
-	TRBV9	-	TRBJ2-2	CASGPDRMNTGELFF	TGTGCCAGCGGTCCAGACAGGATGAACACCGGGGAGCTGTTTTTT
-	TRBV2	-	TRBJ1-6	CASRRGGSSYNSPLHF	TGTGCCAGCAGGAGGGGGGGTAGCTCCTATAATTCACCCCTCCACTTT
-	TRBV21-1	-	TRBJ2-3	CASSKKKGATSSTDTQYF	TGTGCCAGCAGCAAGAAAAAGGGGGCCACCTCTAGCACAGATACGCAGTATTTT
-	TRBV5-5	TRBD1	TRBJ1-1	CASSSKQGSTEAFF	TGTGCCAGCAGTTCCAAACAGGGGAGCACTGAAGCTTTCTTT
-	TRBV6-2/TRBV6-3	-	TRBJ1-5	CASSYSGQGRNQPQHF	TGTGCCAGCAGTTACTCGGGGCAGGGAAGGAATCAGCCCCAGCATTTT
-	TRBV30	-	TRBJ1-1	CAWSARYEAFF	TGTGCCTGGAGTGCCCGGTATGAAGCTTTCTTT
-	TRBV2	-	TRBJ1-5	CASSEDTSNQPQHF	TGTGCCAGCAGTGAGGACACCAGCAATCAGCCCCAGCATTTT
once	TRBV14	TRBD1	TRBJ2-3	CASSQTGGVGDTQYF	TGTGCCAGCAGCCAGACAGGGGGCGTGGGAGATACGCAGTATTTT
-	TRBV5-1	-	TRBJ1-1	CASSLQGGGVSTEAFF	TGCGCCAGCAGCTTACAGGGTGGGGGCGTGAGCACTGAAGCTTTCTTT
few	TRBV7-2	-	TRBJ2-5	CASSFQQWQTQYF	TGTGCCAGCAGCTTTCAACAGTGGCAGACCCAGTACTTC
-	TRBV18	-	TRBJ1-1	CASSLSRGNTEAFF	TGTGCCAGCTCTCTTTCACGGGGGAACACTGAAGCTTTCTTT
-	TRBV30	TRBD1	TRBJ1-2	CAWSLRTGGLNGYTF	TGTGCCTGGAGTCTCCGGACAGGGGGATTAAATGGCTACACCTTC
-	TRBV28	TRBD2	TRBJ2-5	CASRRLAGERETQYF	TGTGCCAGCAGAAGACTAGCGGGAGAGAGAGAGACCCAGTACTTC
-	TRBV7-9	-	TRBJ1-1	CASSSPDWGASDTEAFF	TGTGCCAGCAGCTCGCCCGATTGGGGCGCTTCGGACACTGAAGCTTTCTTT
-	TRBV27	TRBD1	TRBJ1-1	CASRQGYTEAFF	TGTGCCAGCAGACAGGGGTACACTGAAGCTTTCTTT
-	TRBV7-9	-	TRBJ1-6	CASSFWRGGYNSPLHF	TGTGCCAGCAGCTTTTGGCGGGGCGGGTATAATTCACCCCTCCACTTT
-	TRBV6-5	-	TRBJ1-1	CASSSNRANTEAFF	TGTGCCAGCAGTTCGAACAGGGCGAACACTGAAGCTTTCTTT
-	TRBV5-1	TRBD1	TRBJ1-4	CASSPRTGRSLFF	TGCGCCAGCAGCCCAAGGACAGGGAGGTCACTGTTTTTT
-	TRBV3-1/TRBV3-2	TRBD2	TRBJ2-1	CASSPGGSSYNEQFF	TGTGCCAGCAGCCCGGGGGGAAGCTCCTACAATGAGCAGTTCTTC
-	TRBV27	-	TRBJ1-1	CASSGRTNTEAFF	TGTGCCAGCTCTGGGAGAACGAACACTGAAGCTTTCTTT
-	TRBV9	TRBD1	TRBJ1-6	CASSAGTGGSPLHF	TGTGCCAGCAGCGCCGGGACAGGGGGGTCACCCCTCCACTTT
-	TRBV18	-	TRBJ2-1	CASSLFSGADNNEQFF	TGTGCCAGCTCACTGTTTAGCGGTGCCGATAACAATGAGCAGTTCTTC
-	TRBV28	TRBD2	TRBJ2-4	CASSFLTSGRANIQYF	TGTGCCAGCAGTTTCCTGACTAGCGGGAGGGCCAACATTCAGTACTTC
-	TRBV11-2	TRBD1	TRBJ1-1	CASSLRAGTGDTEAFF	TGTGCCAGCAGCCTCAGAGCCGGGACAGGGGACACTGAAGCTTTCTTT
-	TRBV2	TRBD2	TRBJ2-3	CASSAGLAGWGDTQYF	TGTGCCAGCAGTGCGGGACTAGCGGGCTGGGGAGATACGCAGTATTTT
-	TRBV6-5	-	TRBJ1-2	CASSRRTGPYGYTF	TGTGCCAGCAGCAGGCGGACTGGCCCCTATGGCTACACCTTC
-	TRBV28	TRBD1	TRBJ1-3	CASSLGQGAAGNTIYF	TGTGCCAGCAGTTTAGGGCAGGGGGCAGCTGGAAACACCATATATTTT
once	TRBV30	TRBD1	TRBJ1-2	CAFRTGVYGYTF	TGTGCCTTCCGGACAGGGGTCTATGGCTACACCTTC
once	TRBV7-3	-	TRBJ2-3	CASSPQSSTDTQYF	TGTGCCAGCAGCCCCCAGTCTAGCACAGATACGCAGTATTTT
-	TRBV12-3/TRBV12-4	-	TRBJ1-1	CASSFRGNTEAFF	TGTGCCAGCAGTTTCCGGGGGAACACTGAAGCTTTCTTT
-	TRBV14	TRBD2	TRBJ2-1	CASSQRLTGGYNEQFF	TGTGCCAGCAGCCAGCGGCTCACCGGGGGGTACAATGAGCAGTTCTTC
once	TRBV9	TRBD1	TRBJ2-5	CASSVVGDRGETQYF	TGTGCCAGCAGCGTAGTGGGAGACAGGGGGGAGACCCAGTACTTC
-	TRBV7-9	-	TRBJ1-4	CASSFRQVNEKLFF	TGTGCCAGCAGCTTCCGGCAGGTTAATGAAAAACTGTTTTTT
-	TRBV7-9	TRBD1	TRBJ1-2	CASSRRTGFDGYTF	TGTGCCAGCAGCCGACGGACAGGGTTTGATGGCTACACCTTC
many	TRBV2	-	TRBJ2-7	CVQTGPVGSYEQYF	TGTGTCCAGACAGGTCCCGTGGGCTCCTACGAGCAGTACTTC
-	TRBV28	-	TRBJ1-5	CASSLATVNQPQHF	TGTGCCAGCAGTTTGGCGACAGTCAATCAGCCCCAGCATTTT
-	TRBV3-1/TRBV3-2	-	TRBJ1-6	CASSQGRVGSPLHF	TGTGCCAGCAGCCAAGGTCGGGTCGGCTCACCCCTCCACTTT
-	TRBV7-9	-	TRBJ2-1	CASRAGYEQFF	TGTGCCAGCAGGGCCGGGTATGAGCAGTTCTTC
-	TRBV29-1	TRBD1	TRBJ1-3	CSGMTGAGNTIYF	TGCAGCGGAATGACAGGGGCTGGAAACACCATATATTTT